Presented here are 10 T cell receptor beta chains from one specimen sequenced in a study of regulatory T cells in long-lasting Graves disease. Described time point: newly diagnosed GD, antithyroid drugs for less than 3 months. PBMC-extracted RNA yielded the TCR library. Through Arm-PCR of CDR3 regions and iRepertoire HTBI primers, TCR beta libraries were built. TCRdb processed the multiplex PCR reads anew with MiXCR; each CDR3 protein has one entry. The table has about 610,000 distinct CDR3 sequences, around 15% seen once. The same data also went into a second study, on T cells in Graves' hyperthyroidism and ophthalmopathy.

Specimen: peripheral blood mononuclear cells (PBMCs), collected at new diagnosis, from a patient treated with antithyroid drugs. The receptors come from a young man with Graves disease.

Many counts were recorded for this clonotype. The V gene is TRBV27, the J gene TRBJ2-7; D is perhaps TRBD1 (5 bases). The CDR3 totals 15 residues. Germline CDR1 reads MNHEY; CDR2 reads SMNVEV (reference sequence). The V end was cut by 6 bases, the J end by 5 bases, with 20 bases between. The CDR3 DNA reads TGTGCCAGCAGCCTACTCCCAGGACAATACCACGAGCAGTACTTC. This sequence encodes CASSLLPGQYHEQYF.

This clonotype showed up many times. V and J are TRBV7-9 and TRBJ2-1; 10 nucleotides align to TRBD2. V shed 7 bases and J 6 bases; nucleotides not matched to a gene: 6. The CDR3 extends over 14 amino acids. The germline gives CDR1 SEHNR, CDR2 FQNEAQ (reference sequence). The CDR3: CASTPLAGLNEQFF. The CDR3 coding sequence is TGTGCCAGCACCCCACTAGCGGGACTCAATGAGCAGTTCTTC.

The rearrangement uses TRBV11-3 and TRBJ2-1; TRBD2 matches at 7 bases. Germline assignment: CDR1 SGHNT and CDR2 YENEEA. CDR3 length: 15 residues. J was trimmed by 5 bases and V by 5 bases; bases with no gene match: 9. The CDR3 DNA is TGTGCCAGCAGCCGCCCCAGCGGGAATAACAATGAGCAGTTCTTC. It yields the protein CASSRPSGNNNEQFF.

For this clonotype: Since a much larger clone is just one base distant, this may be a read error. The J gene is TRBJ1-1, the V gene TRBV9; TRBD1 matches 8 bases. V was pared by 5 bases and J by 1 base, with 4 bases of the junction left unmatched. The germline gives CDR1 SGDLS, CDR2 YYNGEE. CDR3 length: 14 residues. The CDR3 spells CASRSGTGNTEAFF. CDR3 DNA sequence: TGTGCCAGCAGGTCCGGGACAGGGAACACTGAAGCTTTCTTT.

This chain uses TRBV6-1 with TRBJ1-5, with D unclear. The CDR3 totals 12 residues. CDR1 is MNHNS, CDR2 SASEGT, per germline. V was clipped by 8 bases and J by 4 bases, with 9 bases between them. CDR3 DNA sequence: TGTGCCAGCGACGAGGCGAATCAGCCCCAGCATTTT. It encodes CASDEANQPQHF.

This clonotype was observed many times. This chain joins TRBV28 and TRBJ1-1; tentative D call: TRBD1 (5 bases). The germline V gene encodes CDR1 MDHEN and CDR2 SYDVKM. CDR3 length: 18 residues. The ends were cut back, 3 bases at V and 2 bases at J, with 22 bases in the middle. CDR3 amino acids: CASSFGPILTAANTEAFF. DNA of the CDR3: TGTGCCAGCAGTTTTGGCCCGATCTTGACAGCTGCTAACACTGAAGCTTTCTTT.

This clonotype was seen many times. The J gene is TRBJ1-4, the V gene TRBV3-1; 7 positions agree with TRBD1. CDR1 and CDR2 (germline): LGHDT, YNNKEL (reference sequence). The CDR3 runs to 14 residues. V shed 1 base and J 7 bases; nucleotides not matched to a gene: 3. CDR3 coding DNA: TGTGCCAGCAGCCAAGTCGGGACAGCTGAAAAACTGTTTTTT. Its translation is CASSQVGTAEKLFF.

This clonotype was seen only a few times. A much larger clonotype is one base distant, so this may be a read error. J is TRBJ2-1 and V is TRBV12-3 or TRBV12-4; D is undetermined. Deletions cut 5 bases from V and 6 bases from J, with 11 bases between. The CDR3 runs 13 residues. This CDR3 is CASSNSPPNEQFF. CDR3 nucleotides: TGTGCCAGCAGTAATTCGCCCCCCAATGAGCAGTTCTTC.

There are many counts of this clonotype. The V call is TRBV25-1, the J call TRBJ1-1; TRBD1 matches 10 bases. Trimming at V came to 5 bases and at J to 3 bases, leaving 12 bases not matched to a gene. CDR3 length equals 17 residues. The germline V gene has CDR1 MGHDK and CDR2 SYGVNS. CDR3 sequence: CASSLMGTGEVDTEAFF. The CDR3 DNA reads TGTGCCAGCAGTTTAATGGGGACAGGGGAGGTGGACACTGAAGCTTTCTTT.

V is TRBV30 and J is TRBJ2-7; 12 nucleotides match TRBD2. The CDR3 contains 14 residues. The germline CDR1 and CDR2 sequences are GTSNPN and SVGIG (reference sequence). The V gene end was trimmed by 3 bases and the J gene end by 6 bases; junction bases not matched to a gene: 6. The CDR3 DNA follows: TGTGCCTGGAGACTAGCGGGAGGCTTCGGCGAGCAGTACTTC. Protein sequence: CAWRLAGGFGEQYF. The whole variable domain, remainder taken from reference TRBV30 and TRBJ2-7, is SQTIHQWPATLVQPVGSPLSLECTVEGTSNPNLYWYRQAAGRGLQLLFYSVGIGQISSEVPQNLSASRPQDRQFILSSKKLLLSDSGFYLCAWRLAGGFGEQYFGPGTRLTVT.